The 21 T cell receptor beta chains reported below all come from one sample, sequenced in a study of blood T cell repertoires in COVID-19. TCRdb's copy holds only in-frame clones and misses some; the assay was immunoSEQ multiplex PCR. The sample lists about 260,000 clones; roughly 90% were seen once. Source material: PBMCs or T cells enriched from blood (not recorded which). Receptor source: a man aged 35 to 55 who had been exposed to COVID-19.

The chain uses TRBV9 and TRBJ1-3; D remains unclear. The germline CDR1 and CDR2 sequences are SGDLS and YYNGEE. Trimming pared 4 bases from V and 0 bases from J, leaving 11 bases between. The CDR3 has 15 amino acids. CDR3 sequence reads: CASSLSYDSGNTIYF. The DNA of the CDR3 is TGTGCCAGCAGCCTTAGCTACGACTCTGGAAACACCATATATTTT.

The gene calls are TRBV18 and TRBJ2-7; tentative D call: TRBD1 (5 bases). Germline CDR1 is KGHSH and CDR2 is LQKENI. The CDR3 consists of 12 residues. Trimming took off 6 bases at V and 5 bases at J, with 11 bases between the two ends. The CDR3 here is CASSMQGNEQYF. The CDR3 DNA reads as TGTGCCAGCTCTATGCAGGGTAACGAGCAGTACTTC.

The chain couples TRBV28 to TRBJ1-6; 9 bases map to TRBD1. V trimming: 4 bases; J trimming: 8 bases; junction bases outside the gene matches: 9. The CDR3 is made up of 16 amino acids. Germline V gene data show CDR1 as MDHEN and CDR2 as SYDVKM. The CDR3 region is CASSSPGTGWDSPLHF. The CDR3 bases are TGTGCCAGCAGTTCCCCCGGGACAGGGTGGGATTCACCCCTCCACTTT.

Only one count was recorded for this clone. V and J are TRBV7-9 and TRBJ2-2; D is ambiguous. This CDR3 has 15 residues. Germline V gene sequence: CDR1 SEHNR, CDR2 FQNEAQ (reference sequence). V was clipped by 3 bases and J by 3 bases, with 11 bases between them. The CDR3: CASSFHSWDTGELFF. The CDR3 nucleotides read TGTGCCAGCAGCTTTCACAGCTGGGACACCGGGGAGCTGTTTTTT.

The chain links TRBV29-1 to TRBJ2-2, with TRBD1 identical over 7 bases. From germline, CDR1 is SQVTM and CDR2 ANQGSEA. The CDR3 has 15 residues. V shed 4 bases and J 7 bases; nucleotides not matched to a gene: 12. The CDR3 region is CSVGRDSSHGGELFF. The CDR3 DNA sequence: TGCAGCGTTGGCCGGGACAGCTCTCACGGCGGGGAGCTGTTTTTT.

This rearrangement joins TRBV6-5 to TRBJ2-7, with 7 bases matching TRBD1. Trimming removed 6 bases from V and 4 bases from J; junction bases left unmatched: 9. The V gene's germline CDR1 is MNHEY and CDR2 SVGAGI. This CDR3 has 14 residues. The CDR3: CASRKGAYSYEQYF. The CDR3 DNA reads TGTGCCAGCAGGAAGGGGGCCTACTCATACGAGCAGTACTTC.

This clone was observed once. This rearrangement joins TRBV11-2 to TRBJ1-3, with no clear D. Germline CDR1 and CDR2: SGHAT and FQNNGV. The CDR3 is made up of 13 amino acids. V was trimmed by 1 base and J by 3 bases, leaving 4 bases between them. CDR3 amino acids: CASSLVLGNTIYF. Written as DNA, the CDR3 is TGTGCCAGCAGCTTAGTTCTTGGAAACACCATATATTTT. Looking up the rest from reference TRBV11-2 and TRBJ1-3 gives the full variable domain: EAGVAQSPRYKIIEKRQSVAFWCNPISGHATLYWYQQILGQGPKLLIQFQNNGVVDDSQLPKDRFSAERLKGVDSTLKIQPAKLEDSAVYLCASSLVLGNTIYFGEGSWLTVV.

This CDR3 reads CASSVATVGRYGYTF. CDR3 DNA: TGTGCCAGCAGCGTAGCTACTGTGGGCAGATATGGCTACACCTTC. V gene TRBV9 combines with J gene TRBJ1-2; D is unresolved. CDR3 length: 15 amino acids. Trimming took 0 bases from V and 5 from J, leaving 14 bases between them. Germline loops: CDR1 SGDLS, CDR2 YYNGEE. The full variable domain, completed using reference TRBV9 and TRBJ1-2, is DSGVTQTPKHLITATGQRVTLRCSPRSGDLSVYWYQQSLDQGLQFLIQYYNGEERAKGNILERFSAQQFPDLHSELNLSSLELGDSALYFCASSVATVGRYGYTFGSGTRLTVV.

The CDR3 nucleotides read TGTGCCAGCAGCTTATCGGTCACGGAGCAGTACTTC. It is translated as CASSLSVTEQYF. The chain uses TRBV5-5 and TRBJ2-7; D unclear. The CDR3 runs 12 residues. The germline gives CDR1 SGHKS, CDR2 YYEKEE (reference sequence). The V end lost 2 bases, the J end lost 7 bases, and 10 bases lay between the germline ends. The whole variable domain, filled in from reference TRBV5-5 and TRBJ2-7, reads DAGVTQSPTHLIKTRGQQVTLRCSPISGHKSVSWYQQVLGQGPQFIFQYYEKEERGRGNFPDRFSARQFPNYSSELNVNALLLGDSALYLCASSLSVTEQYFGPGTRLTVT.

The rearrangement uses TRBV19 and TRBJ2-7; D possibly corresponds to TRBD2 (5 bases). There are 15 residues in the CDR3. Trimming removed 1 base at V and 1 base at J, with 11 bases between. CDR1 LNHDA and CDR2 SQIVND come from the germline V gene (reference sequence). CDR3 amino acids: CASSIGTRGSYEQYF. The CDR3 DNA sequence: TGTGCCAGTAGTATAGGAACTAGAGGGTCCTACGAGCAGTACTTC.

This clone has more than one count but fewer than ten. The chain joins TRBV7-9 to TRBJ1-6; D not resolved. CDR3 length: 17 residues. Trimming took off 1 base at V and 0 bases at J, with 10 bases between the two ends. The germline CDR1 and CDR2 sequences are SEHNR and FQNEAQ (reference sequence). The CDR3 reads CASSLGGPTSYNSPLHF. CDR3 sequence (DNA): TGTGCCAGCAGCTTAGGCGGGCCTACCTCCTATAATTCACCCCTCCACTTT.

This clone was seen just once. The chain combines TRBV18 with TRBJ2-1, with D tentatively TRBD1 (6 bases). Germline V gene lookup returns CDR1 KGHSH and CDR2 LQKENI. The length of the CDR3 is 16 residues. Trimming pared 6 bases from V and 1 base from J, leaving 16 bases between. This chain's CDR3 is CASSLTGTLSYNEQFF. CDR3 nucleotide sequence: TGTGCCAGCTCGCTTACAGGGACCCTTTCCTACAATGAGCAGTTCTTC.

The gene calls are TRBV28 and TRBJ2-2, with 7 bases that match TRBD2. Germline V gene lookup returns CDR1 MDHEN and CDR2 SYDVKM. V trimming: 5 bases; J trimming: 6 bases; junction bases outside the gene matches: 9. This CDR3 has 15 residues. The CDR3 reads CASSLYYGGAGELFF. The CDR3 DNA is TGTGCCAGCAGTCTTTACTATGGGGGGGCCGGGGAGCTGTTTTTT.

The rearrangement uses TRBV5-1 and TRBJ1-3; TRBD1 matches at 9 bases. The CDR3 is 16 residues long. Trimming took 4 bases from V and 0 from J; bases not matched to a gene: 5. Per the germline V gene, CDR1 is SGHRS and CDR2 is YFSETQ. CDR3 region: CASSTDRGPSGNTIYF. In nucleotides, the CDR3 is TGCGCCAGCAGCACGGACAGGGGCCCCTCTGGAAACACCATATATTTT.

The J gene is TRBJ2-2, the V gene TRBV27, with 8 bases fitting TRBD2. J gave up 4 bases and V 5 bases, and 12 bases lay outside the gene matches. This CDR3 region has 17 residues. The germline CDR1 and CDR2 sequences are MNHEY and SMNVEV (reference sequence). As DNA, the CDR3 is TGTGCCAGCAGTCCCCCGGGTAGCGGGGACCCCACCGGGGAGCTGTTTTTT. Protein product: CASSPPGSGDPTGELFF.

V usage is TRBV7-6 and J usage is TRBJ2-3, with 9 bases lining up with TRBD2. Germline V gives CDR1 SGHVS, CDR2 FNYEAQ. V dropped 1 base and J dropped 4; count of bases not matched to a gene: 6. The length of the CDR3 is 16 residues. In DNA, the CDR3 is TGTGCCAGCAGCTTAGTATGGCGGGAGGGGGCAGATACGCAGTATTTT. Its protein product is CASSLVWREGADTQYF.

This clone appeared once. The gene calls are TRBV7-9 and TRBJ1-1, with 7 nucleotides matching TRBD1. The CDR3 has 14 amino acids. Trimming cost V 4 bases and J 5 bases; bases outside gene matches: 7. Per the germline V gene, CDR1 is SEHNR and CDR2 is FQNEAQ (reference sequence). The CDR3 reads CASSSQTGMTEAFF. CDR3 coding DNA: TGTGCCAGCAGCTCCCAGACAGGGATGACTGAAGCTTTCTTT.

The rearrangement links TRBV20-1 to TRBJ1-2, with D maybe TRBD1 (5 bases). Germline values: CDR1 DFQATT, CDR2 SNEGSKA (reference sequence). CDR3 length equals 11 residues. V dropped 6 bases and J dropped 8 bases, with 13 bases sitting between them. CDR3 nucleotide sequence: TGCAGTGCCATCGGGGGAGTCGGCTACACCTTC. Its protein product is CSAIGGVGYTF.

The gene calls are TRBV29-1 and TRBJ2-7, with 8 bases matching TRBD2. The germline V gene encodes CDR1 SQVTM and CDR2 ANQGSEA. Trimming at V came to 3 bases and at J to 0 bases, leaving 4 bases not matched to a gene. There are 14 residues in the CDR3. The CDR3 region has the DNA TGCAGCGTTGAGAGGAGCGGGAGCTCCTACGAGCAGTACTTC. As protein: CSVERSGSSYEQYF.

V is TRBV4-1 and J is TRBJ2-7; 9 bases fit TRBD1. The germline CDR1 and CDR2 sequences are MGHRA and YSYEKL. With V trimmed by 0 bases and J by 5 bases, 5 bases remained unmatched. The CDR3 is 15 amino acids. The DNA of the CDR3 is TGCGCCAGCAGCCAAGAAGCGGACAGGGGAAACGAGCAGTACTTC. Protein: CASSQEADRGNEQYF.

This chain uses TRBV7-9 with TRBJ2-1, with D uncertain. Trimming removed 3 bases from V and 6 bases from J, with 6 bases in between. Germline V gives CDR1 SEHNR, CDR2 FQNEAQ (reference sequence). CDR3 length: 12 amino acids. CDR3 protein: CASSFIVNEQFF. In DNA, the CDR3 is TGTGCCAGCAGCTTTATCGTCAATGAGCAGTTCTTC.